The rows below give T cell receptor beta chains drawn from one sample of a study of T cell responses to AZD1222 COVID-19 vaccine. The table came from immunoSEQ multiplex PCR; TCRdb's copy has only in-frame clones and leaves some out. The profile shows around 140,000 clones, around nine tenths of them singletons. The material was peripheral blood, obtained on day 0 of AZD1222 vaccination. The receptors originated from an adult in good health. The CDR3 runs from the conserved cysteine through the conserved F or W. Fields, in order: D gene, V gene, CDR3 length, clone size, J gene, CDR3 DNA, CDR3 protein. A D gene is named only where the DNA matches it firmly. A row's size may be missing; if present it is once, few, many or a size class.

D: -
V: TRBV4-1
length: 17
size: -
J: TRBJ1-5
DNA: TGCGCCAGCAGCCAAGTGCGGGCGGGGGTTCGCAATCAGCCCCAGCATTTT
CDR3: CASSQVRAGVRNQPQHF

D: TRBD2
V: TRBV15
length: 16
size: -
J: TRBJ2-5
DNA: TGTGCCACCAGCAGAGCGTTTAGCGGGGGCCAAGAGACCCAGTACTTC
CDR3: CATSRAFSGGQETQYF

D: TRBD2
V: TRBV6-5
length: 15
size: -
J: TRBJ2-2
DNA: TGTGCCAGCAGTTACGACGCGCGGGAGCACGGGGAGCTGTTTTTT
CDR3: CASSYDAREHGELFF

D: -
V: TRBV9
length: 18
size: -
J: TRBJ1-4
DNA: TGTGCCAGCAGCGGAGCCGATGAGGGCGGACTCCCTAATGAAAAACTGTTTTTT
CDR3: CASSGADEGGLPNEKLFF

D: -
V: TRBV14
length: 13
size: -
J: TRBJ2-3
DNA: TGTGCCAGCAGGAGGGGGAACACAGATACGCAGTATTTT
CDR3: CASRRGNTDTQYF

D: -
V: TRBV6-5
length: 15
size: -
J: TRBJ1-3
DNA: TGTGCCAGCTTCCACGTCCGGTTCTCTGGAAACACCATATATTTT
CDR3: CASFHVRFSGNTIYF

D: TRBD1
V: TRBV7-2
length: 15
size: -
J: TRBJ1-2
DNA: TGTGCCAGCAGCTTAGAGCAGGGGGCATACTATGGCTACACCTTC
CDR3: CASSLEQGAYYGYTF

D: -
V: TRBV2
length: 14
size: -
J: TRBJ1-5
DNA: TGTGCCAGCAGTGGAGCCCAGGGCAATCAGCCCCAGCATTTT
CDR3: CASSGAQGNQPQHF

D: TRBD1
V: TRBV15
length: 15
size: -
J: TRBJ1-5
DNA: TGTGCCACCAGCGGAGGGACAGGGCCCAATCAGCCCCAGCATTTT
CDR3: CATSGGTGPNQPQHF

D: TRBD2
V: TRBV7-3
length: 16
size: -
J: TRBJ2-1
DNA: TGTGCCAGCAGCGCGACTAGCGGGGGGGCCTTGAATGAGCAGTTCTTC
CDR3: CASSATSGGALNEQFF

D: TRBD1
V: TRBV6-5
length: 13
size: once
J: TRBJ1-2
DNA: TGTGCCAGCAGTACGGGGACAGGGAGAGGCTACACCTTC
CDR3: CASSTGTGRGYTF

D: -
V: TRBV9
length: 13
size: -
J: TRBJ2-7
DNA: TGTGCCAGCAGCGTAGAGGGGGGGAACGAGCAGTACTTC
CDR3: CASSVEGGNEQYF

D: TRBD2
V: TRBV24-1
length: 17
size: -
J: TRBJ2-1
DNA: TGTGCCACCAGTGATTTCCCCTCTAGCGGGAATTACAATGAGCAGTTCTTC
CDR3: CATSDFPSSGNYNEQFF

D: -
V: TRBV6-6
length: 16
size: once
J: TRBJ2-1
DNA: TGTGCCAGCAGTCAGGGGACCCACGGGGCCTACAATGAGCAGTTCTTC
CDR3: CASSQGTHGAYNEQFF

D: -
V: TRBV5-6
length: 12
size: -
J: TRBJ1-6
DNA: TGTGCCAGCAGCTTGGTTACTTCACCCCTCCACTTT
CDR3: CASSLVTSPLHF

D: TRBD1
V: TRBV7-3
length: 15
size: once
J: TRBJ1-6
DNA: TGTGCCAGCAGCTTTACCGGGACAGGAGATTCACCCCTCCACTTT
CDR3: CASSFTGTGDSPLHF

D: -
V: TRBV6-2/TRBV6-3
length: 13
size: -
J: TRBJ1-2
DNA: TGTGCCAGCAGTTACTCGAGAGGTTCTGGCTACACCTTC
CDR3: CASSYSRGSGYTF

D: TRBD1
V: TRBV7-9
length: 17
size: -
J: TRBJ1-5
DNA: TGTGCCAGCAGCTTAGCAAGTACAGGGGGATTGGGGCAGCCCCAGCATTTT
CDR3: CASSLASTGGLGQPQHF

D: TRBD1
V: TRBV19
length: 14
size: -
J: TRBJ1-5
DNA: TGTGCCAGTAGAATGGGACAGGAGAATCAGCCCCAGCATTTT
CDR3: CASRMGQENQPQHF

D: -
V: TRBV7-9
length: 14
size: -
J: TRBJ1-3
DNA: TGTGCCAGCAGCTTAGGAGGGGCTGGAAACACCATATATTTT
CDR3: CASSLGGAGNTIYF

D: -
V: TRBV7-9
length: 14
size: once
J: TRBJ2-7
DNA: TGTGCCAGCAGCTCACAGGGAGTTCCCTACGAGCAGTACTTC
CDR3: CASSSQGVPYEQYF

D: -
V: TRBV11-2
length: 14
size: once
J: TRBJ1-2
DNA: TGTGCCAGCAGCTTAGACAGAACTAACTATGGCTACACCTTC
CDR3: CASSLDRTNYGYTF

D: -
V: TRBV9
length: 15
size: once
J: TRBJ2-7
DNA: TGTGCCAGCAGCGTCGGGACGGGGGATTTAATAGAGCAGTACTTC
CDR3: CASSVGTGDLIEQYF

D: TRBD2
V: TRBV7-3
length: 15
size: -
J: TRBJ2-7
DNA: TGTGCCAGCAGCAAGGGACTAGCGGGGGAATACGAGCAGTACTTC
CDR3: CASSKGLAGEYEQYF

D: -
V: TRBV7-2
length: 16
size: -
J: TRBJ2-3
DNA: TGTGCCAGCAGCTTAGCTAGCGGAGGGAGCACAGATACGCAGTATTTT
CDR3: CASSLASGGSTDTQYF

D: -
V: TRBV19
length: 12
size: -
J: TRBJ1-5
DNA: TGTGCCAGTAGTTGGACGGATGAGCCCCAGCATTTT
CDR3: CASSWTDEPQHF

D: -
V: TRBV29-1
length: 11
size: -
J: TRBJ1-3
DNA: TGCAGCGCCGGAGGGAGTAACACCATATATTTT
CDR3: CSAGGSNTIYF

D: TRBD1
V: TRBV5-5
length: 15
size: -
J: TRBJ2-7
DNA: TGTGCCAGCAGCCGGGACAGAGGGATTATCTACGAGCAGTACTTC
CDR3: CASSRDRGIIYEQYF

D: TRBD1
V: TRBV5-1
length: 15
size: -
J: TRBJ1-6
DNA: TGCGCCAGCAGCCCCGCCGGGACAGGAGGTTCACCCCTCCACTTT
CDR3: CASSPAGTGGSPLHF

D: -
V: TRBV7-9
length: 18
size: -
J: TRBJ2-3
DNA: TGTGCCAGCAGCTTAGACTTGGGCCCTTCCTTAAGCACAGATACGCAGTATTTT
CDR3: CASSLDLGPSLSTDTQYF

D: TRBD2
V: TRBV28
length: 16
size: -
J: TRBJ2-2
DNA: TGTGCCAGCAAGGGGACTAGCGGGAGTAGGACCGGGGAGCTGTTTTTT
CDR3: CASKGTSGSRTGELFF

D: TRBD1
V: TRBV5-6
length: 19
size: -
J: TRBJ2-7
DNA: TGTGCCAGCAGCATAGGACAGGGGGCGTTAGAGGGAGAGAGGTACGAGCAGTACTTC
CDR3: CASSIGQGALEGERYEQYF

D: TRBD1
V: TRBV7-3
length: 13
size: -
J: TRBJ2-7
DNA: TGTGCCAGCAGCTTAGGGACAGGTAGTGAGCAGTACTTC
CDR3: CASSLGTGSEQYF

D: -
V: TRBV30
length: 11
size: -
J: TRBJ1-4
DNA: TGTGCCTGCCCGGGCCCTGAAAAACTGTTTTTT
CDR3: CACPGPEKLFF

D: TRBD1
V: TRBV4-1
length: 19
size: -
J: TRBJ1-6
DNA: TGCGCCAGCAGCCTCAGGGGGCCTCGGGTTGGGTCCTATAATTCACCCCTCCACTTT
CDR3: CASSLRGPRVGSYNSPLHF

D: -
V: TRBV19
length: 17
size: -
J: TRBJ1-2
DNA: TGTGCCAGTAGTATAGATGGTCCGGCAGGCGGGGCCTATGGCTACACCTTC
CDR3: CASSIDGPAGGAYGYTF

D: -
V: TRBV7-8
length: 14
size: -
J: TRBJ1-1
DNA: TGTGCCAGCAGCTTCCAAGACTCGAACACTGAAGCTTTCTTT
CDR3: CASSFQDSNTEAFF

D: TRBD2
V: TRBV7-2
length: 15
size: -
J: TRBJ2-7
DNA: TGTGCCAGCAGCTTATTAGCGGGGGGACCCTACGAGCAGTACTTC
CDR3: CASSLLAGGPYEQYF

D: TRBD1
V: TRBV19
length: 17
size: -
J: TRBJ2-3
DNA: TGTGCCAGTAGTGTCGGGACAGGGGGAAATAGAATGGATACGCAGTATTTT
CDR3: CASSVGTGGNRMDTQYF

D: -
V: TRBV7-2
length: 18
size: -
J: TRBJ2-7
DNA: TGTGCCAGCAGCTTAATCGCGCCGGGGCCCGGATTCTCCTACGAGCAGTACTTC
CDR3: CASSLIAPGPGFSYEQYF

D: -
V: TRBV28
length: 16
size: few
J: TRBJ1-6
DNA: TGTGCCAGCAGTTTTTGGGGCAGGTTCAATAATTCACCCCTCCACTTT
CDR3: CASSFWGRFNNSPLHF

D: -
V: TRBV7-2
length: 12
size: few
J: TRBJ2-1
DNA: TGTGCCAGCAGCTTAGAGGCTGCTGAGCAGTTCTTC
CDR3: CASSLEAAEQFF

D: TRBD1
V: TRBV4-2
length: 15
size: once
J: TRBJ1-2
DNA: TGTGCCAGCAGCCAGGGGGGACAGCCCGACTATGGCTACACCTTC
CDR3: CASSQGGQPDYGYTF

D: TRBD2
V: TRBV6-1
length: 18
size: -
J: TRBJ2-3
DNA: TGTGCCAGCAGTGAGCGGACTAGCGGGGGGGAGGGAGCAGATACGCAGTATTTT
CDR3: CASSERTSGGEGADTQYF

D: TRBD2
V: TRBV7-2
length: 16
size: -
J: TRBJ2-1
DNA: TGTGCCAGCAGCCCGTCAGCGGGAGGGCCAGGGAATGAGCAGTTCTTC
CDR3: CASSPSAGGPGNEQFF

D: -
V: TRBV28
length: 12
size: -
J: TRBJ2-3
DNA: TGTGCCAGCACCTCGGTGGGGCGACCTCCTTTCTTT
CDR3: CASTSVGRPPFF

D: -
V: TRBV7-9
length: 15
size: -
J: TRBJ1-1
DNA: TGTGCCAGCAGCTTCACCGGAACAGGGATGGGGGAAGCTTTCTTT
CDR3: CASSFTGTGMGEAFF

D: TRBD2
V: TRBV7-3
length: 16
size: -
J: TRBJ2-1
DNA: TGTGCCAGCAGCCCCATCTGGACTAGCGGAGACAATGAGCAGTTCTTC
CDR3: CASSPIWTSGDNEQFF

D: -
V: TRBV7-2
length: 15
size: -
J: TRBJ2-2
DNA: TGTGCCGGAGGGCGCGGGGGCTTTGACACCGGGGAGCTGTTTTTT
CDR3: CAGGRGGFDTGELFF

D: -
V: TRBV12-3/TRBV12-4
length: 13
size: -
J: TRBJ1-1
DNA: TGTGCCAGCAGTTTACAGCTCGGGGCTGAAGCTTTCTTT
CDR3: CASSLQLGAEAFF

D: -
V: TRBV19
length: 16
size: -
J: TRBJ2-1
DNA: TGTGCCAGTAGTCGGGACTCCCCAGTCTCCTACAATGAGCAGTTCTTC
CDR3: CASSRDSPVSYNEQFF

D: -
V: TRBV1
length: 19
size: once
J: TRBJ2-7
DNA: TGCACCAGCAGCGGGGGACTAGCGGGAGGAACTTCGTTAACCTACGAGCAGTACTTC
CDR3: CTSSGGLAGGTSLTYEQYF

D: -
V: TRBV6-5
length: 12
size: -
J: TRBJ2-3
DNA: TGTGCCAGCAGTTACAGTGGTCGCAATCTGTATTTT
CDR3: CASSYSGRNLYF

D: -
V: TRBV11-3
length: 11
size: few
J: TRBJ1-1
DNA: TGTGCCAGCAGCTGGGGCGAAGTAGCTTTCTTT
CDR3: CASSWGEVAFF

D: -
V: TRBV27
length: 15
size: once
J: TRBJ1-6
DNA: TGTGCCAGCAGTTTAATGGGGACGGGACAATTCACCCTCCACTTT
CDR3: CASSLMGTGQFTLHF